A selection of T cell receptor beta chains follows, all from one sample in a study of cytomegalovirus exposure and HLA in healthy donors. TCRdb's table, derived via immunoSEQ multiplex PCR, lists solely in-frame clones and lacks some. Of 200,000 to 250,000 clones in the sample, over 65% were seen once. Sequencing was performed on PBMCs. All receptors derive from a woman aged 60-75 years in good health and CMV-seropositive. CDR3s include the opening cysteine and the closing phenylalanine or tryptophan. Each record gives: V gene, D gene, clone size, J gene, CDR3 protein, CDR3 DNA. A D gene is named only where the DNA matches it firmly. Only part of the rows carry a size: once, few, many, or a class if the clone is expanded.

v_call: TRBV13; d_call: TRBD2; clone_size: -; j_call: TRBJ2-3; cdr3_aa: CASSSPSGSTDTQYF; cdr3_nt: TGTGCCAGCAGCTCACCTAGCGGGAGCACAGATACGCAGTATTTT
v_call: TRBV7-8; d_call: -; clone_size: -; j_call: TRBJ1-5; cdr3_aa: CASSLGGSRTTGQPQHF; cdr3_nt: TGTGCCAGCAGCTTAGGGGGTAGCAGGACAACAGGCCAGCCCCAGCATTTT
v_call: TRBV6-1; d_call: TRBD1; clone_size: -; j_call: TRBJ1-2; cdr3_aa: CASSSPDRGTYGYTF; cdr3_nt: TGTGCCAGCAGTAGCCCGGACAGGGGAACCTATGGCTACACCTTC
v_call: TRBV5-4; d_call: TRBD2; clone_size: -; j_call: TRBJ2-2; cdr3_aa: CASSPPSGATGELFF; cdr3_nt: TGTGCCAGCAGCCCTCCTAGCGGGGCGACCGGGGAGCTGTTTTTT
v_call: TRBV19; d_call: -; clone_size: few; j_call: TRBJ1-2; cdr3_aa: CASSFERYGYTF; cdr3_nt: TGTGCCAGTAGCTTCGAGAGGTATGGCTACACCTTC
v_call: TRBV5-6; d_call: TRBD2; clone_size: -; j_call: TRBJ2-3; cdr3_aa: CASSSQISGITDTQYF; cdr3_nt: TGTGCCAGCAGCTCTCAAATTAGCGGGATTACAGATACGCAGTATTTT
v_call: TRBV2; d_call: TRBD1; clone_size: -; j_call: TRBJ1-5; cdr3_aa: CASKLDRANNQPQHF; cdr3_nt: TGTGCCAGCAAACTCGACAGGGCAAACAATCAGCCCCAGCATTTT
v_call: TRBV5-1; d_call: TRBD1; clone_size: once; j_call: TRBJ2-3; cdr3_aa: CASSSRDRGTDTQYF; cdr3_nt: TGCGCCAGCAGCTCCCGGGACAGAGGCACAGATACGCAGTATTTT
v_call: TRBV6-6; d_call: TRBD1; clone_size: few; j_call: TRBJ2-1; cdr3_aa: CASSSGQVNEQFF; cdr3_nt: TGTGCCAGCAGCTCCGGACAGGTCAATGAGCAGTTCTTC
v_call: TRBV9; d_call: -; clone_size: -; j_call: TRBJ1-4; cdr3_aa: CASSETPFLATNEKLFF; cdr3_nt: TGTGCCAGCAGCGAGACACCTTTTCTGGCAACTAATGAAAAACTGTTTTTT
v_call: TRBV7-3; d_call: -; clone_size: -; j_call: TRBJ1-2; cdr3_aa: CASSLLGGAGGYTF; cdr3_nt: TGTGCCAGCAGCTTACTAGGGGGGGCAGGAGGCTACACCTTC
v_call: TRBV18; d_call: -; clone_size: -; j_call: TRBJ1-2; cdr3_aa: CASSPDSDYGYTF; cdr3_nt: TGTGCCAGCTCACCCGACAGCGACTATGGCTACACCTTC
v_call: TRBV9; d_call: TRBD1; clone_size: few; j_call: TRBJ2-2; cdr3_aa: CASSYTGTGGPGELFF; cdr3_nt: TGTGCCAGCAGCTACACCGGGACAGGGGGCCCCGGGGAGCTGTTTTTT
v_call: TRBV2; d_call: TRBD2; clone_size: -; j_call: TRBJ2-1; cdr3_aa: CASSEALQSGRYNEQFF; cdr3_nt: TGTGCCAGCAGTGAAGCTCTTCAGAGCGGGAGGTACAATGAGCAGTTCTTC
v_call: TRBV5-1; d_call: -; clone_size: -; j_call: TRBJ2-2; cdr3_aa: CASRAEPGTGELFF; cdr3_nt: TGCGCCAGCAGGGCGGAGCCGGGGACCGGGGAGCTGTTTTTT
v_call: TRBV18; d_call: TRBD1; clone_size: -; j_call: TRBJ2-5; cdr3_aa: CASSLTTIGTGGKETQYF; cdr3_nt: TGTGCCAGCTCACTGACTACCATCGGGACAGGGGGCAAGGAGACCCAGTACTTC
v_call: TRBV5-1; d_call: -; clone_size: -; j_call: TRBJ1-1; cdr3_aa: CASRSGNTEAFF; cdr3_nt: TGCGCCAGCAGGTCAGGGAACACTGAAGCTTTCTTT
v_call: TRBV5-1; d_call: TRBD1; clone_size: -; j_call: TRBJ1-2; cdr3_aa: CASSPRQGARNYGYTF; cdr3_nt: TGCGCCAGCAGCCCCCGACAGGGGGCGCGTAACTATGGCTACACCTTC
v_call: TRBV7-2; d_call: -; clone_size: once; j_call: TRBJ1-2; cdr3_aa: CASSLVQGNYGYTF; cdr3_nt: TGTGCCAGCAGCTTAGTCCAGGGGAACTATGGCTACACCTTC
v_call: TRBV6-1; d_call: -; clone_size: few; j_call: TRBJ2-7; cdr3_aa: CASCFNSYEQYF; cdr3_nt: TGTGCCAGCTGTTTCAACTCCTACGAGCAGTACTTC
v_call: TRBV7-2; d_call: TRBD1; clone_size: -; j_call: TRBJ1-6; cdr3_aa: CASSVQGAGRNSPLHF; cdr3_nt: TGTGCCAGCAGCGTACAGGGGGCGGGTCGCAATTCACCCCTCCACTTT
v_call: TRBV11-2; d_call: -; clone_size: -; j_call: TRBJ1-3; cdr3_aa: CASSFYSSGNTIYF; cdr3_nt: TGTGCCAGCAGCTTTTACAGCTCTGGAAACACCATATATTTT
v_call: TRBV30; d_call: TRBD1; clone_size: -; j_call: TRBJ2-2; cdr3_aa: CAWSSGTGGTGELFF; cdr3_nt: TGTGCCTGGAGTTCCGGGACAGGGGGCACCGGGGAGCTGTTTTTT
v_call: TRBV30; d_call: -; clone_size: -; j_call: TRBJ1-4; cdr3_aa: CAFPLAAGAGELFF; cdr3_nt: TGTGCCTTCCCCCTGGCGGCAGGGGCCGGGGAACTGTTTTTT
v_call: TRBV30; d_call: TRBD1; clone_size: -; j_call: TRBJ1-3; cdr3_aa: CAWSVAGGVHTIYF; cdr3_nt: TGTGCCTGGAGTGTAGCAGGGGGAGTCCATACCATATATTTT
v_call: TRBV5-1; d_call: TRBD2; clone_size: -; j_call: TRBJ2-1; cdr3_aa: CASSSGAGLGGEQFF; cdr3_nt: TGCGCCAGCAGCTCGGGAGCGGGACTAGGGGGTGAGCAGTTCTTC
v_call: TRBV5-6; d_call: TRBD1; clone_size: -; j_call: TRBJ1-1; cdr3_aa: CASSPYRGWMAEWEAFF; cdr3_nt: TGTGCCAGCAGCCCGTACAGGGGATGGATGGCGGAGTGGGAAGCTTTCTTT
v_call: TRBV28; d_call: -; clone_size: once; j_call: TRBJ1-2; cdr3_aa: CASRVGGARGYTF; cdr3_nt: TGTGCCAGCAGGGTAGGAGGGGCGCGGGGCTACACCTTC
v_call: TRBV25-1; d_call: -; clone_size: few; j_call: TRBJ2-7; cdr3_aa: CASSSTGQGEQYF; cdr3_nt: TGTGCCAGCAGTTCCACAGGGCAAGGGGAGCAGTACTTC
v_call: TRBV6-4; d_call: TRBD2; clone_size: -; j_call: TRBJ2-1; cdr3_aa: CASSESSGNYYNEQFF; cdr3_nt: TGTGCCAGCAGTGAATCAAGCGGGAACTATTACAATGAGCAGTTCTTC
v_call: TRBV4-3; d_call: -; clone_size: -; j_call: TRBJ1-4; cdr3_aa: CASSQVTGEKLFF; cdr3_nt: TGCGCCAGCAGCCAAGTAACGGGAGAAAAACTGTTTTTT
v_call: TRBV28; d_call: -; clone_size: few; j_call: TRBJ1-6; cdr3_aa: CASTPYSGARNSNSPLHF; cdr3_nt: TGTGCCAGCACCCCCTATTCAGGGGCGAGGAACTCCAATTCACCCCTCCACTTT
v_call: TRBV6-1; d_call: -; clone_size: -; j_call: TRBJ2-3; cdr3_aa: CASSEGGQPGIDTQYF; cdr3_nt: TGTGCCAGCAGTGAAGGCGGACAGCCCGGCATAGATACGCAGTATTTT
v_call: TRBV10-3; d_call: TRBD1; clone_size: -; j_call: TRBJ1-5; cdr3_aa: CAISSPTQGGVGNQPQHF; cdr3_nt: TGTGCCATCAGCAGCCCTACACAAGGGGGCGTCGGCAATCAGCCCCAGCATTTT
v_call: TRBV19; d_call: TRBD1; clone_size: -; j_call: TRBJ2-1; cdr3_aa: CASSMRGQGGNEQFF; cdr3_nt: TGTGCCAGTAGTATGAGGGGACAGGGAGGCAATGAGCAGTTCTTC
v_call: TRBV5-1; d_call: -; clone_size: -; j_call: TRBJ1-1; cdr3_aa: CASSLAAGRGTEAFF; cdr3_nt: TGCGCCAGCAGCTTGGCTGCCGGTCGGGGCACTGAAGCTTTCTTT
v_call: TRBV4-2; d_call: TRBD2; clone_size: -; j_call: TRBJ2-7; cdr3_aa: CASSQALAGGYEQYF; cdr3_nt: TGTGCCAGCAGCCAAGCCCTAGCGGGGGGCTACGAGCAGTACTTC
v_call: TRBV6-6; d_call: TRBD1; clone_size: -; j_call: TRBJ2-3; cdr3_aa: CASSYGGQGTDTQYF; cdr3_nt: TGTGCCAGCAGTTACGGGGGACAGGGCACAGATACGCAGTATTTT
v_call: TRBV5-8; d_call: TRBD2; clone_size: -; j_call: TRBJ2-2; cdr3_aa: CASSLAQTSGGPNTGELFF; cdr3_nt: TGTGCCAGCAGCCTGGCCCAGACTAGCGGGGGCCCGAACACCGGGGAGCTGTTTTTT
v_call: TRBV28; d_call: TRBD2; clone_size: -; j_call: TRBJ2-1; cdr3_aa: CASSGLAGVPRGEQFF; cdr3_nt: TGTGCCAGCAGTGGACTAGCGGGGGTGCCCCGGGGTGAGCAGTTCTTC
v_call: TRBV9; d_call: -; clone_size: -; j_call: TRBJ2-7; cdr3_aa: CASSPSGGRSYEQYF; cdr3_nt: TGTGCCAGCAGCCCTAGTGGGGGCCGGTCCTACGAGCAGTACTTC
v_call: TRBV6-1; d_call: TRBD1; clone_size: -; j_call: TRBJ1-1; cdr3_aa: CASWTGGTNTEAFF; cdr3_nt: TGTGCCAGTTGGACAGGGGGGACGAACACTGAAGCTTTCTTT
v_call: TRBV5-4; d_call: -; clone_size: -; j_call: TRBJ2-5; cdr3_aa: CASAPPGLAQETQYF; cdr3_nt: TGTGCCAGTGCTCCCCCCGGGCTAGCTCAAGAGACCCAGTACTTC
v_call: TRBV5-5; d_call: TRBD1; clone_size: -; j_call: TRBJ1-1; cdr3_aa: CASSWTGTVNTEAFF; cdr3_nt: TGTGCCAGCAGCTGGACCGGGACAGTGAACACTGAAGCTTTCTTT
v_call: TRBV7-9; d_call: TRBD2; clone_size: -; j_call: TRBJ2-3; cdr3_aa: CASSRIHNSGSRDTQYF; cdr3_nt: TGTGCCAGCAGCCGAATCCATAACAGCGGGAGTCGGGATACGCAGTATTTT
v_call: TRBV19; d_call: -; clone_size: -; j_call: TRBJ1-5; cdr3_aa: CASTLSPNQPQHF; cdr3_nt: TGTGCCAGTACCCTATCCCCCAATCAGCCCCAGCATTTT
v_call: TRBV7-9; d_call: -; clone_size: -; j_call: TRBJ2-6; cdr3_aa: CASSSARHSGANVLTF; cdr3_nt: TGTGCCAGCAGCTCCGCGAGACACTCTGGGGCCAACGTCCTGACTTTC